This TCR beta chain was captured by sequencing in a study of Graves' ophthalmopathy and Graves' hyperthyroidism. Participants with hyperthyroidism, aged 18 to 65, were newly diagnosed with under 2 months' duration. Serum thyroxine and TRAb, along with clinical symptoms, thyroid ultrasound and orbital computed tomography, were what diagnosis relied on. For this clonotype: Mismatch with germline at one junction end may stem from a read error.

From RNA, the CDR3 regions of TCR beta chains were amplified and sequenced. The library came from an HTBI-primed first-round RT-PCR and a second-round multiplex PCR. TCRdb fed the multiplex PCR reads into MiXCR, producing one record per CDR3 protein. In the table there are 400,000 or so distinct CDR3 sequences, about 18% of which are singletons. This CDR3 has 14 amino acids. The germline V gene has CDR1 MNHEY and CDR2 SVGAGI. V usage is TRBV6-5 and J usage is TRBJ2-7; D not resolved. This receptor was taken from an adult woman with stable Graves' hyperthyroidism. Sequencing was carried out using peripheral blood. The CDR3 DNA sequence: TGTGCCAGCAGTTACGACCTAGGGTCCCACGATCAGTACTTC. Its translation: CASSYDLGSHDQYF.